This TCR beta chain was captured by sequencing in a study of PD-1 blockade in classical Hodgkin lymphoma. Time point noted: cycle 4 day 1 (C4D1), after six to seven weeks of nivolumab. Every patient experienced relapse after autologous stem cell transplantation, and brentuximab vedotin exposure varied. CD4+ T cells were purified from thawed PBMCs by negative selection. Only in-frame clones appear in the TCRdb table, and some are missing; sequencing was by immunoSEQ multiplex PCR. The table includes about 5,000 clones, 79% detected once. Trimming removed 5 bases at V and 4 bases at J, with 27 bases between. CDR3 length: 18 residues. Germline assignment: CDR1 SGHRS and CDR2 YFSETQ.

The clonotype was recovered from a human donor with classical Hodgkin lymphoma. Specimen: CD4+ T cells from blood, collected before the fourth cycle of nivolumab. The rearrangement uses TRBV5-1 and TRBJ2-5; D possibly matches TRBD1 or TRBD2 (6 bases each). The CDR3: CASRAGPGGGFLGETQYF. The CDR3 region has the DNA TGCGCCAGCAGAGCCGGGCCCGGAGGGGGTTTCCTTGGAGAGACCCAGTACTTC.